A single sample gave rise to the 10 T cell receptor beta chains below, sequenced in a study of Ad26.COV2.S vaccination and SARS-CoV-2 variants (dated by TCRdb to the early 2020s). Library preparation used the immunoSEQ multiplex PCR assay. The table comes from immuneACCESS by way of TCRdb, which keeps in-frame sequences with V and J called. Part of the clones is missing from these tables; in studies checked, under half for an unresolved V gene and the rest for unknown reasons. Recorded for this sample are about half a million clones; 80% to 90% of them occurred a single time. The ten largest make up about 1.5% of the sample. What the treatment or condition label conveys for this sample: around 19 received Ad26.COV2.S at low or high dose, single or two shots; 5 received placebo; per-sample allocation not given. For vaccine and placebo recipients, repertoires were sequenced using samples collected on day 63 after the first injection.

This sample comprised peripheral blood, obtained in a trial of Ad26.COV2.S vaccine versus placebo. All receptors come from a person aged 18-60 years who received the Ad26.COV2.S COVID-19 vaccine or a placebo.

The chain couples TRBV5-1 to TRBJ2-5, with 7 bases aligning to TRBD2. Unmatched junction bases numbered 12, after V lost 4 bases and J lost 0 bases. The V gene's germline CDR1 is SGHRS and CDR2 YFSETQ. The CDR3 has 17 residues. CDR3 nucleotides: TGCGCCAGCAGCCAGGGCCGGGCTAGCGGATACCAAGAGACCCAGTACTTC. Translating it yields CASSQGRASGYQETQYF. The full variable domain, its missing parts supplied by reference TRBV5-1 and TRBJ2-5, is KAGVTQTPRYLIKTRGQQVTLSCSPISGHRSVSWYQQTPGQGLQFLFEYFSETQRNKGNFPGRFSGRQFSNSRSEMNVSTLELGDSALYLCASSQGRASGYQETQYFGPGTRLLVL.

The rearrangement joins TRBV6-5 to TRBJ2-6; D gene unclear. The CDR3 totals 15 residues. Germline loops: CDR1 MNHEY, CDR2 SVGAGI. V gave up 7 bases and J gave up 1 base, with 11 bases separating them. CDR3 nucleotide sequence: TGTGCCAGCACCCCCGGTTGGTCTGGGGCCAACGTCCTGACTTTC. It is translated as CASTPGWSGANVLTF.

The chain joins TRBV7-6 to TRBJ2-7; 7 bases agree with TRBD2. This CDR3 spans 16 amino acids. With 0 bases clipped from V and 4 bases from J, the junction kept 9 bases outside the gene matches. Germline values: CDR1 SGHVS, CDR2 FNYEAQ. The chain's CDR3 is CASSLAYGEGPYEQYF. CDR3 sequence (DNA): TGTGCCAGCAGCTTAGCGTATGGGGAGGGGCCTTACGAGCAGTACTTC.

The DNA for the CDR3 is TGTGCCAGTAGTTGGCTAGGCAGAAACACTGAAGCTTTCTTT. Its translation is CASSWLGRNTEAFF. The rearrangement joins TRBV19 to TRBJ1-1; D not certain. With 5 bases removed from V and 2 bases from J, the gap between germline ends came to 12 bases. Germline CDR1 is LNHDA and CDR2 is SQIVND (reference sequence). CDR3 length equals 14 residues.

V usage is TRBV6-6 and J usage is TRBJ1-3; maybe TRBD1 (5 bases). Trimming pared 5 bases from V and 8 bases from J, leaving 7 bases between. CDR3 length: 11 amino acids. From germline, CDR1 is MNHNY and CDR2 SVGAGI (reference sequence). The CDR3 DNA is TGTGCCAGCAGTCGCAGGGACACCATATATTTT. Encoded protein: CASSRRDTIYF.

V gene TRBV14 combines with J gene TRBJ1-2; weak D call: TRBD1 (5 bases). From germline, CDR1 is SGHDN and CDR2 FVKESK. The CDR3 sequence is 18 residues long. Trimming took 1 base from V and 5 from J, leaving 23 bases between them. The DNA for the CDR3 is TGTGCCAGCAGCCAAGTTCTCGGGGACGCCCAGAGGTATTATGGCTACACCTTC. It codes for CASSQVLGDAQRYYGYTF.

The chain is built from TRBV15 and TRBJ1-1, with D tentatively TRBD1 (5 bases). Trimming cost V 4 bases and J 0 bases, with 18 bases left between them. The V gene's germline CDR1 is LNHNV and CDR2 YYDKDF (reference sequence). This CDR3 has 17 residues. The CDR3 region has the DNA TGTGCCACCAGCACAACTCCCCGTGGACACTTGAACACTGAAGCTTTCTTT. Translated, it gives CATSTTPRGHLNTEAFF.

The gene calls are TRBV6-5 and TRBJ2-7, with 7 bases matching TRBD2. The CDR3 contains 12 residues. V trimming: 6 bases; J trimming: 3 bases; junction bases outside the gene matches: 2. In germline, CDR1 is MNHEY, CDR2 SVGAGI. For the CDR3, the DNA is TGTGCCAGCAGCCGGGACTACTACGAGCAGTACTTC. Translation: CASSRDYYEQYF.

V is TRBV6-5 and J is TRBJ2-2; a possible D gene is TRBD2 (5 bases). The germline V and J ends were trimmed by 4 bases and 7 bases, with 13 bases remaining between them. The germline gives CDR1 MNHEY, CDR2 SVGAGI. The CDR3 length is 14 residues. In DNA form, the CDR3 reads TGTGCCAGCAGTTCCCCTACCGGGGTCGGGGAGCTGTTTTTT. This translates into CASSSPTGVGELFF.

A few counts support this clone. The chain joins TRBV18 to TRBJ2-1; 13 nucleotides align to TRBD2. V lost 0 bases to trimming and J lost 6 bases; unmatched junction nucleotides: 2. The CDR3 runs to 16 residues. Germline V gene data show CDR1 as KGHSH and CDR2 as LQKENI. CDR3 nucleotide sequence: TGTGCCAGCTCACCACCGGGACTAGCGGGGAGCAATGAGCAGTTCTTC. This gives the protein CASSPPGLAGSNEQFF.